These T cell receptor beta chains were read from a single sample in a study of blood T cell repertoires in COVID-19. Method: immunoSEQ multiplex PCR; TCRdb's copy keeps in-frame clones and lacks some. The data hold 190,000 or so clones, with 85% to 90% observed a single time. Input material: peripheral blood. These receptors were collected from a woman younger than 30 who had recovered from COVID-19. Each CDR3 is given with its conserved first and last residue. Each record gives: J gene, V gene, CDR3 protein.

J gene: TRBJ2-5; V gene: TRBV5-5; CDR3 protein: CASSLASLTAQETQYF
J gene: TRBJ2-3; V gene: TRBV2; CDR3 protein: CASSPGLSTDTQYF
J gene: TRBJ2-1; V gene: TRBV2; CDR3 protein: CASSGRPGVSNEQFF
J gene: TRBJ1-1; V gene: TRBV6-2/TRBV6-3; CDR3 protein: CASSTPGGLGTEAFF
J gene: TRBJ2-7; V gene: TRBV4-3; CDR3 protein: CASSQDLRGREQYF
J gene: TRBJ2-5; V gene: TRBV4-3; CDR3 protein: CASSQGTSGQETQYF
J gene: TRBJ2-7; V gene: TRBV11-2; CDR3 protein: CASSLVYRKSGGSYEQYF
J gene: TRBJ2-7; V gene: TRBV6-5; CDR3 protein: CASSYLGRGRAEQYF
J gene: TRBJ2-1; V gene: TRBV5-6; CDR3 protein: CASSPGQGIHNEQFF
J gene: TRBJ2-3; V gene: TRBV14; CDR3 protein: CASSLLQGARGDTQYF
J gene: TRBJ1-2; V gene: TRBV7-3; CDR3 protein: CASHRRGFEGYTF
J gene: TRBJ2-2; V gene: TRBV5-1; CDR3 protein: CASSSLGETGELFF
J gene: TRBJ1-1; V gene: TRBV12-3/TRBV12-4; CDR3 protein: CASTSPGSTEAFF
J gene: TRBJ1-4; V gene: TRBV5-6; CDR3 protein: CASSIDRVGEKLFF
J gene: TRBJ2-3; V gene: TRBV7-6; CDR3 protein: CASSLVWTGLAGVSTQYF
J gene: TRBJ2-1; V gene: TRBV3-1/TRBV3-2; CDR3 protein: CASSQERVPAANEQFF
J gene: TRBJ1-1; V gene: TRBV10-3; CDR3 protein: CAIQQGVNTEAFF
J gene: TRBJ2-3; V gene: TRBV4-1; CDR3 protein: CASTPSGSTDTQYF
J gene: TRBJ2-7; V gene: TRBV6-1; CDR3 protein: CASSWTTGYTYEQYF
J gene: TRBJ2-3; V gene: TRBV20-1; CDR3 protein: CSPGGTDTQYF
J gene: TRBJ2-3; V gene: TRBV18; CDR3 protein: CASSPWTSGGAGTDTQYF
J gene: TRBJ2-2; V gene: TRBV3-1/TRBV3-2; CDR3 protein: CASSQGPRELFF
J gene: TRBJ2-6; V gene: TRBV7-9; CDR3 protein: CASSQQVSGANVLTF
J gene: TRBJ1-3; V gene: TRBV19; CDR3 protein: CASSAGFSGNTIYF
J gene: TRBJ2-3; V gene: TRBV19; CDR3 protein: CASRDRGLVDTQYF
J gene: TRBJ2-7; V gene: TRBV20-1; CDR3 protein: CSASGAGQPTYEQYF
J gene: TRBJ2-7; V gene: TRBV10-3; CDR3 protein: CAIRPMSSYEQYF
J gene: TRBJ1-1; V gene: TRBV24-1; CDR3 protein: CATSDPGLTEAFF
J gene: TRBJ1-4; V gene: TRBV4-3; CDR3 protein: CASSQDGGREGEKLFF
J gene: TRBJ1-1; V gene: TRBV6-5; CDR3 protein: CASSYSGTGLDEAFF
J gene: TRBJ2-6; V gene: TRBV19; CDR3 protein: CASSRTGNLDVLTF
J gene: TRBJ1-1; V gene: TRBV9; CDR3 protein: CASSVVPGGTEAFF
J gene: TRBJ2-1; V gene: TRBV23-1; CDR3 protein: CASIYKTEQPSFISYNEQFF
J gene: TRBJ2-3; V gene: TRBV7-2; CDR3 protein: CASSRGLAGATDTQYF
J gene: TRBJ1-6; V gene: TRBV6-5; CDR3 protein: CASSPGQEYSPLHF
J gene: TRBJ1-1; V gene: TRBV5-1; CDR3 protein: CASSLDRNTEAFF
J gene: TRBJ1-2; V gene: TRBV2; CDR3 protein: CASSDRKRTSYGYTF
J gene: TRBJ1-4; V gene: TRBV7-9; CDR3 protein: CASSFGPAGANEKLFF
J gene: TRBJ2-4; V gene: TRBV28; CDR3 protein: CASSSRDRGNIQYF
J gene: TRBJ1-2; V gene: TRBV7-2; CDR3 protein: CASSWRVYGYTF
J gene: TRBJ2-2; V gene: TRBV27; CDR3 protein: CASSLYGLAGEGGELFF
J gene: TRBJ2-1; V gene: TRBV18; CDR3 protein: CASSPLGGGYNEQFF
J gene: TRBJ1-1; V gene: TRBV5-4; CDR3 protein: CASSLGHYEAFF
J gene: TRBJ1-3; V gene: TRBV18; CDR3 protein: CASSAGTQRTGNTIYF
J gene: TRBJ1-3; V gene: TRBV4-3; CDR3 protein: CASSQDRLSGNTIYF
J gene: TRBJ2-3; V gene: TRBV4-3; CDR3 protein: CASSPLGLADTQYF